In this sample, the clone carrying this T cell receptor beta chain turned up a few times. Localized lung adenocarcinoma, a non-small cell lung cancer, affected the donors. The data belong to a study of CD4 and CD8 cells across lung adenocarcinoma regions. CDR1 and CDR2 from the germline V gene are MNHEY and SMNVEV (reference sequence). Between the trimmed V and J ends, which lost 6 bases and 1 base, there was a span of 9 bases. This CDR3 region has 13 residues. One entry per CDR3 protein results from TCRdb running MiXCR on the PCR reads. The repertoire consists of thousands of distinct CDR3 sequences, with roughly 45% occurring once and the leading ten covering approximately 20%.

Sequenced material: CD4+ T cells from the margin of a lung tumor. This TCR was recovered from a female donor with lung adenocarcinoma. The CD4 and CD8 labels of this study may be unreliable. This rearrangement joins TRBV27 to TRBJ2-5, with a possible D match to TRBD1 (5 bases). In DNA form, the CDR3 reads TGTGCCAGCAGGCAGGGTGGCCAAGAGACCCAGTACTTC. Amino acids: CASRQGGQETQYF.